This TCR beta chain was obtained from a study of T cell responses to AZD1222 COVID-19 vaccine. Regarding the study as a whole: Researchers report vaccine-associated CD4 TCRs spanning spike, with dominance at 160-218 and 743-854. Regions left unmutated in variants are reportedly the target of nearly half of spike-specific TCRs.

With 5 bases clipped from V and 5 bases from J, the junction kept 4 bases outside the gene matches. The CDR3 covers 14 residues. Germline CDR1 is SNHLY and CDR2 is FYNNEI. This clone was observed a single time. The antigen is unknown. Some clones are missing from TCRdb's copy, which holds only in-frame ones; the method was immunoSEQ multiplex PCR. The data show about 110,000 clones, 92% seen once. The clonotype was recovered from an adult who received the AZD1222 COVID-19 vaccine. The chain is built from TRBV2 and TRBJ2-7; 12 bases align to TRBD2. Sequences were derived from peripheral blood, sampled 28 days after the second AZD1222 dose. CDR3 in DNA: TGTGCCAGCAGTAGGACTAGCGGGACCCACGAGCAGTACTTC. Protein: CASSRTSGTHEQYF.